This section outlines one T cell receptor beta chain sequence together with its context. Its antigen remains unknown. This CDR3 has 15 residues. Germline V gives CDR1 SGDLS, CDR2 YYNGEE. V trimming: 3 bases; J trimming: 2 bases; junction bases outside the gene matches: 8. The PCR made use of 60 Vbeta and 13 Jbeta primers. Method: immunoSEQ multiplex PCR; TCRdb's copy keeps in-frame clones and lacks some. In the table there are about 130,000 clones, around 80% of which are singletons. Donors likely had unrecorded immune exposures despite being nominally healthy when sampled. The source of the sample is a study of cytomegalovirus exposure and HLA in healthy donors. In the study overall: HLA-typed donors were the source of 90 million or so unique TCRs, which an early data release held.

Study-level results: Evidence from a later analysis indicated that most CMV-associated TCR beta chains looked HLA-restricted.

The clonotype originates from a woman aged 45-60 years in good health and CMV-seronegative. The source material was PBMCs. This rearrangement joins TRBV9 to TRBJ2-7, with 7 bases aligning to TRBD1. CDR3 coding DNA: TGTGCCAGCAGCGCCACAGGGGATTTCCCCTACGAGCAGTACTTC. This gives the protein CASSATGDFPYEQYF.